What follows are 26 T cell receptor beta chains derived from one specimen sequenced in a study of regulatory T cells in long-lasting Graves disease. The time point is: newly diagnosed GD, antithyroid drugs for less than 3 months. Making the TCR library involved RNA that had been extracted from PBMCs. CDR3-region Arm-PCR and iRepertoire HTBI primers produced the TCR beta libraries. TCRdb reanalysed the multiplex PCR reads using MiXCR and keeps one entry per CDR3 protein. Altogether about 220,000 distinct CDR3 sequences are present, roughly 19% being singletons, with the ten largest covering 12%. Separately, the same data were catalogued under a study of T cells in Graves' hyperthyroidism and ophthalmopathy.

Sequenced material: peripheral blood mononuclear cells (PBMCs), taken at new diagnosis, from a patient treated with antithyroid drugs. All receptors derive from a woman in her twenties or thirties with Graves disease.

Ten or more counts support this clonotype. The chain is built from TRBV19 and TRBJ1-1; unclear D gene. The CDR3 spans 13 residues. Trimming left V 7 bases short and J 2 bases short, with 11 bases between. Germline V gives CDR1 LNHDA, CDR2 SQIVND (reference sequence). CDR3 nucleotides: TGTGCCAGTAAGAACCAATTTAACACTGAAGCTTTCTTT. Its protein product is CASKNQFNTEAFF.

This clonotype was seen ten or more times. The gene calls are TRBV5-6 and TRBJ1-2; TRBD1 matches at 7 bases. The V and J ends lost 1 base and 5 bases, in that order; junction bases with no gene match: 8. From germline, CDR1 is SGHDT and CDR2 YYEEEE. The CDR3 sequence is 15 residues long. The chain's CDR3 is CASSLTGAGEYGYTF. CDR3 bases: TGTGCCAGCAGCTTGACAGGGGCGGGGGAGTATGGCTACACCTTC. The full variable domain, rest sourced from reference TRBV5-6 and TRBJ1-2, is DAGVTQSPTHLIKTRGQQVTLRCSPKSGHDTVSWYQQALGQGPQFIFQYYEEEERQRGNFPDRFSGHQFPNYSSELNVNALLLGDSALYLCASSLTGAGEYGYTFGSGTRLTVV.

This clonotype has just one count. V is TRBV2 and J is TRBJ1-6; D is unresolved. Germline values: CDR1 SNHLY, CDR2 FYNNEI. This CDR3 has 14 amino acids. V was clipped by 6 bases and J by 4 bases, with 10 bases between them. Written as DNA, the CDR3 is TGTGCCAGCAGAGGACCTGAGTATAATTCACCCCTCCACTTT. It codes for CASRGPEYNSPLHF.

This sequence joins TRBV29-1 and TRBJ1-4, with 9 bases identical to TRBD1. The CDR3 sequence is 17 residues long. With V trimmed by 6 bases and J by 3 bases, 14 bases remained unmatched. In germline, CDR1 is SQVTM, CDR2 ANQGSEA. CDR3 in amino acids: CSVHSGTGTLSNEKLFF. CDR3 bases: TGCAGCGTCCATTCGGGGACAGGGACGCTTTCTAATGAAAAACTGTTTTTT.

This clonotype was seen a handful of times. The J gene is TRBJ1-1, the V gene TRBV2; D call uncertain. The length of the CDR3 is 13 residues. Trimming took 6 bases from V and 3 from J, leaving 11 bases between them. Germline CDR1 and CDR2: SNHLY and FYNNEI. The CDR3: CASSLQRDTEAFF. CDR3 coding DNA: TGTGCCAGCAGCTTACAGAGGGACACTGAAGCTTTCTTT.

CDR3 amino acids: CASSLSQTTGAFF. CDR3 DNA sequence: TGTGCCAGCAGCTTATCGCAAACCACGGGGGCTTTCTTT. The chain recombines TRBV7-9 with TRBJ1-1; the D is unclear. Trimming stripped 2 bases from V and 11 bases from J, with 15 bases between. Per germline, CDR1 SEHNR and CDR2 FQNEAQ (reference sequence). CDR3 length: 13 residues.

This clonotype was seen repeatedly, ten times or more. CDR3 amino acids: CASSDRGASTDTQYF. CDR3 nucleotide sequence: TGTGCCAGCAGTGACCGAGGGGCGAGCACAGATACGCAGTATTTT. This chain uses TRBV2 with TRBJ2-3; perhaps D is TRBD1 or TRBD2 (5 bases each). V shed 3 bases and J shed 0 bases, with 10 bases lying between them. The CDR3 consists of 15 residues. Germline CDR1 SNHLY, CDR2 FYNNEI.

The chain joins TRBV6-2 or TRBV6-3 to TRBJ2-5; 9 bases map to TRBD1. J gave up 5 bases and V 2 bases, and 12 bases lay outside the gene matches. This CDR3 is 17 amino acids long. Germline V lookup: CDR1 MNHEY, CDR2 SVGEGT. The DNA for the CDR3 is TGTGCCAGCAGTTACCGCTCCACAGGGGGCGCAGGGGAGACCCAGTACTTC. As protein: CASSYRSTGGAGETQYF.

In this sample, this clonotype turned up many times. CDR3 loop: CASSTEPQIYTF. DNA of the CDR3: TGTGCCAGCAGTACGGAGCCCCAAATCTACACCTTC. V is TRBV2 and J is TRBJ1-2; D is unresolved. Germline CDR1 reads SNHLY; CDR2 reads FYNNEI. This CDR3 is built from 12 residues. Trimming shortened V by 5 bases and J by 10 bases, and 14 bases separated the two germline ends. The whole variable domain, filled in from reference TRBV2 and TRBJ1-2, reads EPEVTQTPSHQVTQMGQEVILRCVPISNHLYFYWYRQILGQKVEFLVSFYNNEISEKSEIFDDQFSVERPDGSNFTLKIRSTKLEDSAMYFCASSTEPQIYTFGSGTRLTVV.

This clonotype was seen many times. The chain employs TRBV20-1 and TRBJ2-5; 8 bases are a match to TRBD2. V lost 3 bases and J lost 5; bases outside the gene matches: 5. Germline CDR1 DFQATT, CDR2 SNEGSKA (reference sequence). CDR3 length: 13 amino acids. CDR3 protein: CSASGGALETQYF. CDR3 coding DNA: TGCAGTGCTAGCGGGGGGGCCTTGGAGACCCAGTACTTC.

V usage is TRBV20-1 and J usage is TRBJ1-2, with 7 bases that match TRBD1. This CDR3 has 15 amino acids. V was pared by 5 bases and J by 1 base, with 10 bases of the junction left unmatched. Germline values: CDR1 DFQATT, CDR2 SNEGSKA (reference sequence). CDR3 protein: CSAAPGQPFNYGYTF. The CDR3 nucleotides read TGCAGTGCTGCTCCGGGACAGCCTTTTAACTATGGCTACACCTTC.

This clonotype was picked up many times. The V call is TRBV2, the J call TRBJ2-5, with D unresolved. The germline gives CDR1 SNHLY, CDR2 FYNNEI. The V end was cut by 7 bases, the J end by 4 bases, with 10 bases between. The CDR3 totals 12 residues. As DNA, the CDR3 is TGTGCCAGCAAGTCCGGTCGAGAGACCCAGTACTTC. It codes for CASKSGRETQYF.

This clonotype was counted at least ten times. The chain carries TRBV28 and TRBJ2-1; 7 bases are shared with TRBD2. The germline gives CDR1 MDHEN, CDR2 SYDVKM. The CDR3 contains 14 residues. The V segment lost 2 bases and the J segment 9 bases; nucleotides outside the gene matches: 7. In nucleotides, the CDR3 is TGTGCCAGCAGTTTAACTAGCGACGGGGGTGAGCAGTTCTTC. Amino acid sequence: CASSLTSDGGEQFF.

This clonotype was counted at least ten times. CDR3 sequence reads: CAWRKGGVAYGYTF. The CDR3 DNA follows: TGTGCCTGGAGAAAGGGAGGGGTGGCCTATGGCTACACCTTC. The chain links TRBV30 to TRBJ1-2, with D tentatively TRBD1 (5 bases). The ends were cut back, 3 bases at V and 4 bases at J, with 15 bases in the middle. This CDR3 is built from 14 residues. In germline, CDR1 is GTSNPN, CDR2 SVGIG (reference sequence).

This clonotype has at least ten counts. The chain carries TRBV5-1 and TRBJ1-1; perhaps TRBD1 as D (6 bases). The V and J ends lost 4 bases and 0 bases respectively, with 16 bases between them. In germline, CDR1 is SGHRS, CDR2 YFSETQ. The CDR3 length is 16 residues. CDR3 coding DNA: TGCGCCAGCAGCCGATTCATGAGGGGGATGAACACTGAAGCTTTCTTT. Its protein product is CASSRFMRGMNTEAFF. The entire variable domain, with the rest obtained from reference TRBV5-1 and TRBJ1-1, is as follows: KAGVTQTPRYLIKTRGQQVTLSCSPISGHRSVSWYQQTPGQGLQFLFEYFSETQRNKGNFPGRFSGRQFSNSRSEMNVSTLELGDSALYLCASSRFMRGMNTEAFFGQGTRLTVV.

The sample holds many counts of this clonotype. The J gene is TRBJ2-3, the V gene TRBV12-3 or TRBV12-4; D is uncertain. V lost 2 bases and J 2 bases, leaving 14 bases between the germline ends. This CDR3 comprises 16 residues. The CDR3, as DNA: TGTGCCAGCAGTTTACGACTCGATGGTTACACAGATACGCAGTATTTT. Protein product: CASSLRLDGYTDTQYF.

At least ten counts were recorded for this clonotype. The chain joins TRBV30 to TRBJ1-2; no definite D call. This CDR3 contains 12 residues. Germline V gives CDR1 GTSNPN, CDR2 SVGIG (reference sequence). Deletions cut 4 bases from V and 4 bases from J, with 10 bases between. The CDR3 DNA follows: TGTGCCTGGACACCGGCTGGCTATGGCTACACCTTC. Its translation is CAWTPAGYGYTF.

At least ten counts were recorded for this clonotype. The gene calls are TRBV6-1 and TRBJ1-4; perhaps TRBD1 as D (5 bases). V was clipped by 6 bases and J by 4 bases, with 15 bases between them. The germline CDR1 and CDR2 sequences are MNHNS and SASEGT. This CDR3 comprises 15 residues. The chain's CDR3 is CASSTYGGNNEKLFF. The CDR3, as DNA: TGTGCCAGCAGCACCTATGGGGGGAATAATGAAAAACTGTTTTTT.

This clonotype has a count of ten or more. V and J are TRBV28 and TRBJ1-5; D call uncertain. This CDR3 has 14 residues. V lost 7 bases and J lost 0, with 10 bases in between. CDR1 and CDR2 (germline): MDHEN, SYDVKM. As DNA, the CDR3 is TGTGCCAGCAACTGGAGGAATAGCAATCAGCCCCAGCATTTT. This codes for CASNWRNSNQPQHF.

This clonotype showed up many times. V and J are TRBV5-1 and TRBJ2-7; TRBD1 is a possible D gene (6 bases). Between the trimmed V and J ends, which lost 0 bases and 2 bases, there was a span of 9 bases. Germline V gene lookup returns CDR1 SGHRS and CDR2 YFSETQ. This CDR3 has 14 residues. The DNA for the CDR3 is TGCGCCAGCAGCTTGGAGGGGGTGACCTACGAGCAGTACTTC. The encoded protein is CASSLEGVTYEQYF.

This clonotype was counted ten times or more. The rearrangement joins TRBV11-2 to TRBJ1-2; possible D gene TRBD1, 6 bases. V lost 5 bases and J lost 6, with 19 bases in between. Germline-derived CDR1 and CDR2 are SGHAT and FQNNGV. There are 15 residues in the CDR3. The CDR3 DNA is TGTGCCAGCAGCCTAAAGGGATACAGGGTCGATGGCTACACCTTC. As protein: CASSLKGYRVDGYTF. Complete variable domain (other parts from reference TRBV11-2 and TRBJ1-2): EAGVAQSPRYKIIEKRQSVAFWCNPISGHATLYWYQQILGQGPKLLIQFQNNGVVDDSQLPKDRFSAERLKGVDSTLKIQPAKLEDSAVYLCASSLKGYRVDGYTFGSGTRLTVV.

The chain is built from TRBV15 and TRBJ2-1; possibly TRBD1 for D (6 bases). Germline CDR1 is LNHNV and CDR2 is YYDKDF (reference sequence). The CDR3 length is 16 residues. V was trimmed by 2 bases and J by 1 base, leaving 12 bases between them. CDR3 amino acids: CATSRLQGGSYNEQFF. As DNA, the CDR3 is TGTGCCACCAGCAGACTACAGGGTGGGTCCTACAATGAGCAGTTCTTC.

The chain combines TRBV12-3 or TRBV12-4 with TRBJ2-1; 8 bases are a match to TRBD2. This CDR3 spans 15 amino acids. Unmatched junction bases numbered 8, after V lost 3 bases and J lost 7 bases. CDR3 coding DNA: TGTGCCAGCAGTTTCGGGGGGGCCTCGGGGAATGAGCAGTTCTTC. Translating gives CASSFGGASGNEQFF.

This clonotype was counted at least ten times. The chain employs TRBV6-1 and TRBJ1-2; unclear D gene. The ends were cut back, 5 bases at V and 3 bases at J, with 10 bases in the middle. CDR3 length: 13 residues. Germline loops: CDR1 MNHNS, CDR2 SASEGT. Here the CDR3 DNA reads TGTGCCAGCAGTCCGACCCCGGACTATGGCTACACCTTC. It yields the protein CASSPTPDYGYTF.

The chain employs TRBV27 and TRBJ2-1; TRBD1 agrees at 7 bases. V trimming: 6 bases; J trimming: 4 bases; junction bases outside the gene matches: 9. This CDR3 has 15 amino acids. CDR1 is MNHEY, CDR2 SMNVEV, per germline (reference sequence). CDR3 nucleotide sequence: TGTGCCAGCAGCTCGGACAGGTCCCTGTACAATGAGCAGTTCTTC. Translated: CASSSDRSLYNEQFF.

This clonotype showed up many times. The chain has TRBV19 and TRBJ1-1, with unresolved D. V was shortened by 2 bases and J by 0 bases, with 10 bases between the two germline ends. The germline V gene has CDR1 LNHDA and CDR2 SQIVND (reference sequence). This CDR3 has 15 amino acids. The CDR3 spells CASSIMIHLNTEAFF. The DNA of the CDR3 is TGTGCCAGTAGTATAATGATCCATCTGAACACTGAAGCTTTCTTT.